What follows are 25 T cell receptor beta chains derived from one specimen sequenced in a study of blood T cell repertoires in COVID-19. The repertoire was sequenced with immunoSEQ multiplex PCR; TCRdb's copy has only in-frame clones and lacks some. Here the sample spans some 110,000 clones, 80% to 95% being singletons. Sequenced: peripheral blood. The receptors here all came from a man in his fifties or sixties with COVID-19, enrolled during active disease.

V is TRBV29-1 and J is TRBJ2-7; D gene uncertain. This CDR3 comprises 12 residues. The germline V and J ends were trimmed by 3 bases and 1 base, with 7 bases remaining between them. Germline CDR1 reads SQVTM; CDR2 reads ANQGSEA. CDR3 amino acids: CSVEVGSYEQYF. CDR3 coding DNA: TGCAGCGTTGAGGTCGGTTCCTACGAGCAGTACTTC.

The CDR3 DNA sequence: TGTGCCAGCAGCGCTTGGGGGGAAGAGACCCAGTACTTC. Its protein product is CASSAWGEETQYF. This chain joins TRBV28 and TRBJ2-5, with D possibly matching TRBD2 (6 bases). Germline CDR1 is MDHEN and CDR2 is SYDVKM. This CDR3 contains 13 residues. The V end was cut by 6 bases, the J end by 3 bases, with 11 bases between. Based on the CDR3 plus reference TRBV28 and TRBJ2-5, the full variable domain is DVKVTQSSRYLVKRTGEKVFLECVQDMDHENMFWYRQDPGLGLRLIYFSYDVKMKEKGDIPEGYSVSREKKERFSLILESASTNQTSMYLCASSAWGEETQYFGPGTRLLVL.

The chain is built from TRBV5-4 and TRBJ1-1, with 8 bases identical to TRBD1. Trimming at V came to 5 bases and at J to 2 bases, leaving 2 bases not matched to a gene. The CDR3 is made up of 13 amino acids. Germline CDR1 is SGHNT and CDR2 is YYREEE (reference sequence). The CDR3 is CASSTGGNTEAFF. Written as DNA, the CDR3 is TGTGCCAGCAGTACAGGGGGAAACACTGAAGCTTTCTTT.

The chain combines TRBV5-4 with TRBJ2-5, with D maybe TRBD1 (5 bases). Germline CDR1 reads SGHNT; CDR2 reads YYREEE (reference sequence). The CDR3 spans 15 residues. V lost 0 bases to trimming and J lost 1 base, with 10 bases between them. As DNA, the CDR3 is TGTGCCAGCAGCTTGGGACAGCCCCCCCAAGAGACCCAGTACTTC. Protein: CASSLGQPPQETQYF.

This clone has a single count. The rearrangement joins TRBV7-2 to TRBJ1-5; maybe TRBD1 (5 bases). Germline-derived CDR1 and CDR2 are SGHTA and FQGNSA. V was shortened by 5 bases and J by 5 bases, with 10 bases between the two germline ends. The CDR3 sequence is 13 residues long. The CDR3 DNA is TGTGCCAGCAGCCGGGGGTATGATCAGCCCCAGCATTTT. Amino acids: CASSRGYDQPQHF.

The chain links TRBV18 to TRBJ2-3; 11 positions match TRBD2. The CDR3 has 15 residues. In germline, CDR1 is KGHSH, CDR2 LQKENI. The junction had 5 bases not matched to a gene; V was cut back by 5 bases and J by 4 bases. The CDR3 sequence is CASSKLAGAADTQYF. The CDR3 region has the DNA TGTGCCAGCTCAAAACTAGCGGGAGCGGCAGATACGCAGTATTTT.

This clone was observed once. Germline and junction disagree at one end, which may indicate a read error. The gene calls are TRBV7-7 and TRBJ2-2; TRBD2 might be the D (6 bases). This CDR3 contains 14 residues. In germline, CDR1 is SSHAT, CDR2 FNYEAQ (reference sequence). The CDR3, as DNA: TGTGCTAGCAGCTTTCGGGGGACGACCGGGGAGCTGTTTTTT. Translated: CASSFRGTTGELFF.

This chain uses TRBV18 with TRBJ2-3, with 7 bases aligning to TRBD1. CDR3 size: 17 residues. CDR1 and CDR2 from the germline V gene are KGHSH and LQKENI. V was pared by 3 bases and J by 2 bases, with 11 bases of the junction left unmatched. The CDR3 loop is CASSPEQGILSTDTQYF. The CDR3 coding sequence is TGTGCCAGCTCACCCGAACAGGGGATCCTTTCCACAGATACGCAGTATTTT.

The V call is TRBV5-8, the J call TRBJ2-3; 8 bases are shared with TRBD1. The CDR3 extends over 15 amino acids. V shed 0 bases and J 3 bases; nucleotides not matched to a gene: 3. CDR1 is SGHTS, CDR2 YDEGEE, per germline. The CDR3 sequence: CASSLGQGPTDTQYF. CDR3 nucleotide sequence: TGTGCCAGCAGCTTGGGACAGGGGCCTACAGATACGCAGTATTTT.

The chain is built from TRBV9 and TRBJ1-1, with a tentative D call TRBD1 (6 bases). From germline, CDR1 is SGDLS and CDR2 YYNGEE. This CDR3 comprises 15 residues. Trimming took 4 bases from V and 5 from J, leaving 18 bases between them. The CDR3 region is CASSLRGGGLTEAFF. CDR3 bases: TGTGCCAGCAGCCTTAGGGGGGGAGGTTTAACTGAAGCTTTCTTT.

The V gene is TRBV7-9, the J gene TRBJ2-7; TRBD1 matches at 7 bases. The CDR3 extends over 13 amino acids. The J segment lost 5 bases and the V segment lost 4 bases, leaving 5 bases of the junction unmatched. Germline V gene lookup returns CDR1 SEHNR and CDR2 FQNEAQ (reference sequence). The DNA for the CDR3 is TGTGCCAGCAGCTCGGGGACAGTCAACGAGCAGTACGTC. This translates into CASSSGTVNEQYV.

This clone has just a few counts. The gene calls are TRBV19 and TRBJ2-6, with D perhaps matching TRBD2 (5 bases). The V end was cut by 3 bases, the J end by 0 bases, with 9 bases between. The CDR3 consists of 16 residues. Germline lookup yields CDR1 LNHDA and CDR2 SQIVND (reference sequence). The CDR3 spells CASSMGVSSGANVLTF. DNA of the CDR3: TGTGCCAGTAGTATGGGAGTGAGCTCTGGGGCCAACGTCCTGACTTTC.

This chain uses TRBV7-9 with TRBJ2-7, with 9 bases lining up with TRBD2. The CDR3 length is 13 residues. Germline-derived CDR1 and CDR2 are SEHNR and FQNEAQ (reference sequence). CDR3 coding DNA: TGTGCCAGCAGCTTATTGGCTAGCGGGGTCCCTCACGTC. This translates into CASSLLASGVPHV.

The V gene is TRBV28, the J gene TRBJ2-1; 8 bases are shared with TRBD2. Germline assignment: CDR1 MDHEN and CDR2 SYDVKM. J was trimmed by 4 bases and V by 4 bases; bases with no gene match: 6. This CDR3 has 15 amino acids. The CDR3 nucleotides read TGTGCCAGCAGTTCACACGGGACTAGTTACAATGAGCAGTTCTTC. Residues: CASSSHGTSYNEQFF. Supplemented by reference TRBV28 and TRBJ2-1, the full variable domain reads DVKVTQSSRYLVKRTGEKVFLECVQDMDHENMFWYRQDPGLGLRLIYFSYDVKMKEKGDIPEGYSVSREKKERFSLILESASTNQTSMYLCASSSHGTSYNEQFFGPGTRLTVL.

V and J are TRBV3-1 (or the pseudogene TRBV3-2) and TRBJ2-3; D possibly corresponds to TRBD2 (5 bases). Looked up from germline, CDR1 is LGHDT and CDR2 is YNNKEL (reference sequence). CDR3 length equals 16 residues. V shed 1 base and J shed 2 bases, with 13 bases lying between them. CDR3 DNA: TGTGCCAGCAGCCAAGGAGGAGGACCCTACACAGATACGCAGTATTTT. Its protein product is CASSQGGGPYTDTQYF.

This chain uses TRBV6-5 with TRBJ1-2; D ambiguous. V was clipped by 3 bases and J by 0 bases, with 5 bases between them. The germline gives CDR1 MNHEY, CDR2 SVGAGI. The CDR3 is 13 residues long. This chain's CDR3 is CASSYLANYGYTF. The CDR3 DNA sequence: TGTGCCAGCAGTTATCTAGCTAACTATGGCTACACCTTC.

The rearrangement links TRBV28 to TRBJ2-7; 7 bases fit TRBD2. V lost 3 bases and J lost 6; bases outside the gene matches: 8. This CDR3 is built from 14 residues. In germline, CDR1 is MDHEN, CDR2 SYDVKM. The CDR3 protein is CASSFAGVPIEQYF. The CDR3 region has the DNA TGTGCCAGCAGTTTCGCGGGAGTCCCCATCGAGCAGTACTTC.

The chain employs TRBV14 and TRBJ2-1; 8 bases map to TRBD1. The CDR3 runs 16 residues. V lost 3 bases and J lost 13; bases outside the gene matches: 17. Germline values: CDR1 SGHDN, CDR2 FVKESK. The CDR3 here is CASSHDGTGDLWDQFF. DNA for the CDR3: TGTGCCAGCAGCCATGACGGGACAGGAGATCTTTGGGATCAGTTCTTC.

The genes are TRBV19 and TRBJ2-3, with 7 bases identical to TRBD2. J lost 4 bases, V lost 6 bases, and 16 bases had no gene match. The CDR3 runs 17 residues. Per the germline V gene, CDR1 is LNHDA and CDR2 is SQIVND (reference sequence). CDR3 residues: CASSGRLGGRGADTQYF. In nucleotides, the CDR3 is TGTGCCAGTAGCGGCCGGTTGGGCGGGAGAGGGGCAGATACGCAGTATTTT.

J is TRBJ2-3 and V is TRBV7-6; 9 bases line up with TRBD2. V trimming: 5 bases; J trimming: 3 bases; junction bases outside the gene matches: 21. Germline CDR1 and CDR2: SGHVS and FNYEAQ. This CDR3 region has 20 residues. The CDR3 bases are TGTGCCAGCAGCACTGGATGGAGGGCGCGGGAGGGAAGGAGAACAGATACGCAGTATTTT. It specifies CASSTGWRAREGRRTDTQYF. The full variable domain, completed using reference TRBV7-6 and TRBJ2-3, is GAGVSQSPRYKVTKRGQDVALRCDPISGHVSLYWYRQALGQGPEFLTYFNYEAQQDKSGLPNDRFSAERPEGSISTLTIQRTEQRDSAMYRCASSTGWRAREGRRTDTQYFGPGTRLTVL.

V usage is TRBV11-2 and J usage is TRBJ1-1, with TRBD1 as a possible D gene (6 bases). Trimming took off 1 base at V and 2 bases at J, with 17 bases between the two ends. This CDR3 region has 17 residues. Germline V gives CDR1 SGHAT, CDR2 FQNNGV. CDR3 nucleotide sequence: TGTGCCAGCAGCTTAGTACCCCGGCAGGGGAGAAACACTGAAGCTTTCTTT. It specifies CASSLVPRQGRNTEAFF.

The chain uses TRBV19 and TRBJ1-5; D may be TRBD1 (5 bases). Trimming shortened V by 5 bases and J by 2 bases, and 13 bases separated the two germline ends. Germline-derived CDR1 and CDR2 are LNHDA and SQIVND (reference sequence). The CDR3 has 15 residues. The CDR3 nucleotides are TGTGCCAGTAGTTTTCAGGGTGGGGGCAATCAGCCCCAGCATTTT. It is translated as CASSFQGGGNQPQHF.

This chain joins TRBV14 and TRBJ2-7; D uncertain. The CDR3 has 11 residues. Germline V lookup: CDR1 SGHDN, CDR2 FVKESK. V was trimmed by 1 base and J by 4 bases, leaving 2 bases between them. This chain's CDR3 is CASSQVYEQYF. As DNA, the CDR3 is TGTGCCAGCAGCCAAGTATACGAGCAGTACTTC.

This chain links TRBV5-4 with TRBJ2-5, with D possibly TRBD1 on 6 matching bases. CDR3 size: 13 residues. Germline V gene data show CDR1 as SGHNT and CDR2 as YYREEE (reference sequence). Between the trimmed V and J ends, which lost 3 bases and 5 bases, there was a span of 11 bases. The DNA for the CDR3 is TGTGCCAGCAGCTGGCAGGGGTACGAGACCCAGTACTTC. The encoded protein is CASSWQGYETQYF. Drawing the rest from reference TRBV5-4 and TRBJ2-5, the complete variable domain is ETGVTQSPTHLIKTRGQQVTLRCSSQSGHNTVSWYQQALGQGPQFIFQYYREEENGRGNFPPRFSGLQFPNYSSELNVNALELDDSALYLCASSWQGYETQYFGPGTRLLVL.

The chain couples TRBV6-6 to TRBJ2-3; TRBD2 agrees at 16 bases. The CDR3 runs to 18 residues. CDR1 is MNHNY and CDR2 is SVGAGI in the germline V gene (reference sequence). The ends lost 5 bases at V and 5 bases at J; junction bases unmatched: 10. This CDR3 reads CASSGSGTSGRARDTQYF. The CDR3 coding sequence is TGTGCCAGCAGTGGATCCGGGACTAGCGGGAGGGCCAGAGATACGCAGTATTTT.